This T cell receptor (beta chain) was observed in a study of Ad26.COV2.S vaccination and SARS-CoV-2 variants. As regards this clone: Antigen unknown.

Profiled with immunoSEQ multiplex PCR; TCRdb holds only in-frame clones, not every one. The data show over 350,000 clones, about 88% seen once. The sample's treatment: 19 received Ad26.COV2.S at low or high dose, single or two shots; roughly five received placebo; per-sample allocation not given. Repertoires come from day 63 after the first vaccine or placebo injection. Trimming shortened V by 7 bases and J by 2 bases, and 16 bases separated the two germline ends. Germline V gene sequence: CDR1 SGHRS, CDR2 YFSETQ. The length of the CDR3 is 14 residues. Study results and limitations: The TCR breadth and depth analyses may have produced an underestimate of total T cell responses.

The source of this sequence is a person between 18 and 59 years old who received the Ad26.COV2.S COVID-19 vaccine or a placebo. The chain recombines TRBV5-1 with TRBJ2-7; tentatively, D is TRBD2 (5 bases). The sequencing here drew on peripheral blood, taken in a trial of Ad26.COV2.S vaccine versus placebo. The CDR3 reads CASRPTWEPYEQYF. The CDR3 DNA reads as TGCGCCAGCCGCCCCACATGGGAGCCCTACGAGCAGTACTTC.